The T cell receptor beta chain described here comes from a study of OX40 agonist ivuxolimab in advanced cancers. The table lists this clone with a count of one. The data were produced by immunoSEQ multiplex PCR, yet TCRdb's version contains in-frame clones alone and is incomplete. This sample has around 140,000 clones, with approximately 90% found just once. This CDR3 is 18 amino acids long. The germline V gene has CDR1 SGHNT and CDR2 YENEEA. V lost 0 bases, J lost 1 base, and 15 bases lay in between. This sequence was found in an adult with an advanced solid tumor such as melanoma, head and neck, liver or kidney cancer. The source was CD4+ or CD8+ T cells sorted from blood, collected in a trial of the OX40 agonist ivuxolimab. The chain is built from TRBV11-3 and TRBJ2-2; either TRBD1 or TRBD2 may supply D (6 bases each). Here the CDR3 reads CASSLEGNGGRNTGELFF. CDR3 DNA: TGTGCCAGCAGCTTAGAAGGGAACGGGGGCCGGAACACCGGGGAGCTGTTTTTT.